These T cell receptor beta chains were read from a single sample in a study of control samples from healthy donors and cancer patients. Clones were sequenced by immunoSEQ multiplex PCR, and TCRdb holds only the in-frame ones, with some missing. The sample records approximately 70,000 clones, 83% being singletons. Sample: blood. The source of these receptors is a man aged 55 to 70 in good health. Each CDR3 is given with its conserved first and last residue. D genes are given only for firm matches. Clone sizes are given selectively: once, few, many, or a class where the clone is expanded.

v_call: TRBV28
j_call: TRBJ1-6
clone_size: many
d_call: .
cdr3_nt: TGTGCCAGCAGTCCCCCTAGGGGCCCACTCCACTTT
cdr3_aa: CASSPPRGPLHF

v_call: TRBV9
j_call: TRBJ2-1
clone_size: .
d_call: TRBD2
cdr3_nt: TGTGCCAGCAGCGTAGCCCGTAGCGGGAGGGCCGTTGAGCAGTTCTTC
cdr3_aa: CASSVARSGRAVEQFF

v_call: TRBV7-2
j_call: TRBJ2-1
clone_size: .
d_call: .
cdr3_nt: TGTGCCAGCACTATATGGGTCAATGAGCAGTTCTTC
cdr3_aa: CASTIWVNEQFF

v_call: TRBV27
j_call: TRBJ2-1
clone_size: .
d_call: TRBD2
cdr3_nt: TGTGCCAGCAGTTTTATAGGGATTGGGACTAGCGGGAGGAATGAGCAGTTCTTC
cdr3_aa: CASSFIGIGTSGRNEQFF

v_call: TRBV6-2/TRBV6-3
j_call: TRBJ2-3
clone_size: .
d_call: TRBD2
cdr3_nt: TGTGCCAGCAGTTACTCCGGCAGCGGGAGGACCATACACGATACGCAGTATTTT
cdr3_aa: CASSYSGSGRTIHDTQYF

v_call: TRBV20-1
j_call: TRBJ2-2
clone_size: .
d_call: .
cdr3_nt: TGCAGTGCTAGTCTCTCAGGGTATTCCAGCACCGGGGAGCTGTTTTTT
cdr3_aa: CSASLSGYSSTGELFF

v_call: TRBV6-4
j_call: TRBJ1-2
clone_size: .
d_call: TRBD1
cdr3_nt: TGTGCCAGCACCGTGGGTAAGGGGGCCCATGGCTACACCTTC
cdr3_aa: CASTVGKGAHGYTF

v_call: TRBV14
j_call: TRBJ2-2
clone_size: .
d_call: TRBD2
cdr3_nt: TGTGCCAGCAGCCGGACTAGCGGGATCACCGGGGAGCTGTTTTTT
cdr3_aa: CASSRTSGITGELFF

v_call: TRBV6-2/TRBV6-3
j_call: TRBJ2-2
clone_size: .
d_call: TRBD2
cdr3_nt: TGTGCCAGCAGTGGAGCGGGAGTTTTCTCCGGGGAGCTGTTTTTT
cdr3_aa: CASSGAGVFSGELFF

v_call: TRBV27
j_call: TRBJ1-5
clone_size: .
d_call: .
cdr3_nt: TGTGCCAGCAGTTTAACCGGCAGGGATAGCAATCAGCCCCAGCATTTT
cdr3_aa: CASSLTGRDSNQPQHF

v_call: TRBV19
j_call: TRBJ2-1
clone_size: .
d_call: .
cdr3_nt: TGTGCCAGTAGTACTTGGGCCCAAGGGACTGAGCAGTTCTTC
cdr3_aa: CASSTWAQGTEQFF

v_call: TRBV5-1
j_call: TRBJ2-1
clone_size: .
d_call: .
cdr3_nt: TGCGCCAGCAGCTTGGAAGCGGGCCTCTCCTACAATGAGCAGTTCTTC
cdr3_aa: CASSLEAGLSYNEQFF

v_call: TRBV6-2/TRBV6-3
j_call: TRBJ2-7
clone_size: .
d_call: .
cdr3_nt: TGTGCCAGCAGTCAGCACTACGAGCAGTACTTC
cdr3_aa: CASSQHYEQYF

v_call: TRBV30
j_call: TRBJ2-1
clone_size: .
d_call: .
cdr3_nt: TGTGCCTGGAGTGGAGCAAATTACAATGAGCAGTTCTTC
cdr3_aa: CAWSGANYNEQFF

v_call: TRBV12-3/TRBV12-4
j_call: TRBJ1-5
clone_size: .
d_call: .
cdr3_nt: TGTGCCAGCAGTTTTTCGGGGAATCAGCCCCAGCATTTT
cdr3_aa: CASSFSGNQPQHF

v_call: TRBV6-5
j_call: TRBJ1-2
clone_size: .
d_call: .
cdr3_nt: TGTGCCAGCAGTCGACACCCGGGACTTGATTATGGCTACACCTTC
cdr3_aa: CASSRHPGLDYGYTF

v_call: TRBV12-3/TRBV12-4
j_call: TRBJ1-2
clone_size: .
d_call: TRBD1
cdr3_nt: TGTGCCAGCAGTTTCAGGGGGCGAGATGGCTACACCTTC
cdr3_aa: CASSFRGRDGYTF

v_call: TRBV3-1/TRBV3-2
j_call: TRBJ1-4
clone_size: .
d_call: .
cdr3_nt: TGTGCCAGCAGCCAATCGGGGTGGGAAAAACTGTTTTTT
cdr3_aa: CASSQSGWEKLFF

v_call: TRBV5-4
j_call: TRBJ1-1
clone_size: .
d_call: .
cdr3_nt: TGTGCCAGCAGCTTGGTCATGCACACTGAAGCTTTCTTT
cdr3_aa: CASSLVMHTEAFF

v_call: TRBV29-1
j_call: TRBJ1-2
clone_size: .
d_call: .
cdr3_nt: TGCAGCGTTGAAGGTCAGTCGATTAACTATGGCTACACCTTC
cdr3_aa: CSVEGQSINYGYTF

v_call: TRBV5-4
j_call: TRBJ2-2
clone_size: .
d_call: TRBD2
cdr3_nt: TGTGCCAGCAGCTTGGGACTAGCGGGAACCGGGGAGCTGTTTTTT
cdr3_aa: CASSLGLAGTGELFF

v_call: TRBV27
j_call: TRBJ2-2
clone_size: .
d_call: .
cdr3_nt: TGTGCCAGCAGTCCAGCGAACACCGGGGAGCTGTTTTTT
cdr3_aa: CASSPANTGELFF

v_call: TRBV24-1
j_call: TRBJ2-1
clone_size: .
d_call: TRBD2
cdr3_nt: TGTGCCACCAGTGATTTTAGCGGGAGCTCCTACAATGAGCAGTTCTTC
cdr3_aa: CATSDFSGSSYNEQFF

v_call: TRBV10-3
j_call: TRBJ2-3
clone_size: once
d_call: TRBD2
cdr3_nt: TGTGCCATCAGTGATGTTCTAGCGGAAAGCACAGATACGCAGTATTTT
cdr3_aa: CAISDVLAESTDTQYF

v_call: TRBV7-3
j_call: TRBJ2-1
clone_size: .
d_call: TRBD2
cdr3_nt: TGTGCCAGCAGCTCTAGCGGGGGGTACAATGAGCAGTTCTTC
cdr3_aa: CASSSSGGYNEQFF

v_call: TRBV7-7
j_call: TRBJ1-6
clone_size: .
d_call: .
cdr3_nt: TGTGCCAGCAGCTCCCCCCCCCGACGTCCCCTAAGCTCCTATAATTCACCCCTCCACTTT
cdr3_aa: CASSSPPRRPLSSYNSPLHF

v_call: TRBV18
j_call: TRBJ1-3
clone_size: .
d_call: .
cdr3_nt: TGTGCCAGCTCACCGGGTTCGCGGGGATGGACTGGAAACACCATATATTTT
cdr3_aa: CASSPGSRGWTGNTIYF

v_call: TRBV6-5
j_call: TRBJ2-7
clone_size: few
d_call: TRBD2
cdr3_nt: TGTGCCAGCAGGTCCCCGGGGGGCTACGAGCAGTACTTC
cdr3_aa: CASRSPGGYEQYF

v_call: TRBV6-5
j_call: TRBJ2-5
clone_size: .
d_call: TRBD2
cdr3_nt: TGTGCCAGCAGTCATCCCCAGGGAGGGGAGACCCAGTACTTC
cdr3_aa: CASSHPQGGETQYF

v_call: TRBV28
j_call: TRBJ2-7
clone_size: .
d_call: TRBD1
cdr3_nt: TGTGCCAGCAGTTTATTACCGCTTGGGCAGGGGGCAGCTTGGGAGCAGTACTTC
cdr3_aa: CASSLLPLGQGAAWEQYF

v_call: TRBV6-2/TRBV6-3
j_call: TRBJ2-7
clone_size: .
d_call: .
cdr3_nt: TGTGCCAGCAGTCCACTGGGACCTTCCTACGAGCAGTACTTC
cdr3_aa: CASSPLGPSYEQYF

v_call: TRBV3-1/TRBV3-2
j_call: TRBJ2-7
clone_size: .
d_call: TRBD2
cdr3_nt: TGTGCCAGCAGCCAAAGCGGGAGTGTAAGGGCCTACTCCTACGAGCAGTACTTC
cdr3_aa: CASSQSGSVRAYSYEQYF

v_call: TRBV7-9
j_call: TRBJ2-4
clone_size: few
d_call: .
cdr3_nt: TGTGCCAGCAGCTTAGCCGGGGCCAAAAACATTCAGTACTTC
cdr3_aa: CASSLAGAKNIQYF

v_call: TRBV19
j_call: TRBJ1-2
clone_size: .
d_call: TRBD1
cdr3_nt: TGTGCCTTCCGGACAGGGGAAGGCTACACCTTC
cdr3_aa: CAFRTGEGYTF

v_call: TRBV7-2
j_call: TRBJ2-3
clone_size: .
d_call: TRBD1
cdr3_nt: TGTGCCAGCAGCTTAGGAAACAGGGGGCAGGGCACAGATACGCAGTATTTT
cdr3_aa: CASSLGNRGQGTDTQYF

v_call: TRBV7-9
j_call: TRBJ2-6
clone_size: .
d_call: .
cdr3_nt: TGTGCCAGCGACATGTGGAGCAACGTCCTGACTTTC
cdr3_aa: CASDMWSNVLTF

v_call: TRBV7-2
j_call: TRBJ1-2
clone_size: .
d_call: .
cdr3_nt: TGTGCCAGCAGATCCCAGGGGCGTTTTGATGGCTACACCTTC
cdr3_aa: CASRSQGRFDGYTF

v_call: TRBV6-2/TRBV6-3
j_call: TRBJ1-5
clone_size: .
d_call: .
cdr3_nt: TGTGCCAGCAGCCCTTCAAGGATAGGGGATCAGCCCCAGCATTTT
cdr3_aa: CASSPSRIGDQPQHF

v_call: TRBV5-4
j_call: TRBJ2-1
clone_size: .
d_call: TRBD2
cdr3_nt: TGTGCCAGCAGCAAAGGGACTAGCGGGGGATACAATGAGCAGTTCTTC
cdr3_aa: CASSKGTSGGYNEQFF

v_call: TRBV3-1/TRBV3-2
j_call: TRBJ2-6
clone_size: .
d_call: .
cdr3_nt: TGTGCCAGCAGCCTCGGACAGCTCTCTGGGGCCAACGTCCTGACTTTC
cdr3_aa: CASSLGQLSGANVLTF

v_call: TRBV7-9
j_call: TRBJ2-7
clone_size: .
d_call: TRBD2
cdr3_nt: TGTGCCAGCAGCTACCCAAGGACTAGCGGGGCCCCGGAGGACTTC
cdr3_aa: CASSYPRTSGAPEDF

v_call: TRBV19
j_call: TRBJ2-1
clone_size: .
d_call: TRBD1
cdr3_nt: TGTGCCAGTAGCCCCGACAGGGTGGGGCAGTTCTTC
cdr3_aa: CASSPDRVGQFF

v_call: TRBV6-2/TRBV6-3
j_call: TRBJ2-3
clone_size: .
d_call: .
cdr3_nt: TGTGCCAGCAGTTCCGGCAGTCTGAGCACAGATACGCAGTATTTT
cdr3_aa: CASSSGSLSTDTQYF

v_call: TRBV5-1
j_call: TRBJ2-1
clone_size: .
d_call: .
cdr3_nt: TGCGCCAGCAGCTTGTTAACCGGCGGTAATCATGAGCAGTTCTTC
cdr3_aa: CASSLLTGGNHEQFF

v_call: TRBV19
j_call: TRBJ2-6
clone_size: .
d_call: TRBD1
cdr3_nt: TGTGCCAGCCGACAGGGTTCTTCTGGGGCCAACGTCCTGACTTTC
cdr3_aa: CASRQGSSGANVLTF

v_call: TRBV28
j_call: TRBJ1-6
clone_size: .
d_call: .
cdr3_nt: TGTGCCAGCAGTTTCCGTAGGGGTGGGTCACCCCTCCACTTT
cdr3_aa: CASSFRRGGSPLHF

v_call: TRBV4-1
j_call: TRBJ1-2
clone_size: .
d_call: TRBD1
cdr3_nt: TGCGCCAGCAGGCGAAGGACAGGGGACTATGGCTACACCTTC
cdr3_aa: CASRRRTGDYGYTF

v_call: TRBV7-2
j_call: TRBJ2-3
clone_size: .
d_call: TRBD1
cdr3_nt: TGTGCCAGCAGCCGTGGGGACAGGGGGCGCACAGATACGCAGTATTTT
cdr3_aa: CASSRGDRGRTDTQYF

v_call: TRBV7-9
j_call: TRBJ2-1
clone_size: .
d_call: TRBD2
cdr3_nt: TGTGCCAGCAGCTTAGATCCTAGCGGGAGGGCGTTCTTC
cdr3_aa: CASSLDPSGRAFF

v_call: TRBV28
j_call: TRBJ2-7
clone_size: once
d_call: TRBD2
cdr3_nt: TGTGCCAGCCAGACTAGCGGGAGCGGGTACGAGCAGTACTTC
cdr3_aa: CASQTSGSGYEQYF

v_call: TRBV7-3
j_call: TRBJ2-2
clone_size: .
d_call: TRBD1
cdr3_nt: TGTGCCAGCAGCACTCGGACAGGGGGTGCCGGGGAGCTGTTTTTT
cdr3_aa: CASSTRTGGAGELFF

v_call: TRBV11-3
j_call: TRBJ2-7
clone_size: .
d_call: .
cdr3_nt: TGTGCCAGCAGCGCAAAGGGGCCACGGCGGAAAATAAAGGTCCACGAGCAGTACTTC
cdr3_aa: CASSAKGPRRKIKVHEQYF